Shown below are 20 T cell receptor beta chains from a single sample sequenced in a study of T cell repertoires in cytomegalovirus infection. TCRdb fed the reads into MiXCR, producing one record per CDR3 protein. This table has 50,000 or so distinct CDR3 sequences, 20% appearing once. No antigen is known for these receptors. Sequenced: PBMCs, sequenced either directly or after in vitro stimulation (not recorded which). All receptors derive from a human donor in good health (CMV status not recorded). Some clones in this sample may be carry-over from other donors' samples.

This clonotype qualifies as medium-sized. V gene TRBV7-9 combines with J gene TRBJ1-4, with TRBD1 matching 9 bases. The CDR3 is 13 residues long. The V gene's germline CDR1 is SEHNR and CDR2 FQNEAQ (reference sequence). V dropped 6 bases and J dropped 8; count of bases not matched to a gene: 4. The DNA of the CDR3 is TGTGCCAGCAGTACCACAGGGGGCGAAAAACTGTTTTTT. Its translation is CASSTTGGEKLFF. Full variable domain (outside the CDR3, taken from reference TRBV7-9 and TRBJ1-4): DTGVSQNPRHKITKRGQNVTFRCDPISEHNRLYWYRQTLGQGPEFLTYFQNEAQLEKSRLLSDRFSAERPKGSFSTLEIQRTEQGDSAMYLCASSTTGGEKLFFGSGTQLSVL.

This clonotype is medium-sized in the sample. J is TRBJ2-7 and V is TRBV28, with D possibly matching TRBD1 (6 bases). Germline-derived CDR1 and CDR2 are MDHEN and SYDVKM. V was cut by 3 bases and J by 0 bases, with 12 bases left in between. This CDR3 has 15 amino acids. Here the CDR3 DNA reads TGTGCCAGCAGTTTCGCGGCAGGGGTCTCCTACGAGCAGTACTTC. Translated, it gives CASSFAAGVSYEQYF. Based on the CDR3 plus reference TRBV28 and TRBJ2-7, the full variable domain is DVKVTQSSRYLVKRTGEKVFLECVQDMDHENMFWYRQDPGLGLRLIYFSYDVKMKEKGDIPEGYSVSREKKERFSLILESASTNQTSMYLCASSFAAGVSYEQYFGPGTRLTVT.

This clonotype was recorded at least ten times. The V call is TRBV2, the J call TRBJ2-7; maybe TRBD2 (6 bases). Trimming cost V 6 bases and J 0 bases, with 9 bases left between them. Per the germline V gene, CDR1 is SNHLY and CDR2 is FYNNEI. CDR3 length equals 13 residues. The CDR3, as DNA: TGTGCCAGCAGGAGGGACTTCTCCTACGAGCAGTACTTC. Amino acid sequence: CASRRDFSYEQYF. The full variable domain, rest sourced from reference TRBV2 and TRBJ2-7, is EPEVTQTPSHQVTQMGQEVILRCVPISNHLYFYWYRQILGQKVEFLVSFYNNEISEKSEIFDDQFSVERPDGSNFTLKIRSTKLEDSAMYFCASRRDFSYEQYFGPGTRLTVT.

At least ten counts were recorded for this clonotype. The V and J genes are TRBV7-2 and TRBJ2-1; D unresolved. Germline assignment: CDR1 SGHTA and CDR2 FQGNSA. The CDR3 spans 15 residues. V was shortened by 0 bases and J by 0 bases, with 6 bases between the two germline ends. The CDR3 is CASSLASSSYNEQFF. CDR3 nucleotides: TGTGCCAGCAGCTTAGCGTCGAGCTCCTACAATGAGCAGTTCTTC.

This clonotype was seen many times. This chain connects TRBV7-2 to TRBJ1-1; 8 positions agree with TRBD1. The germline V gene has CDR1 SGHTA and CDR2 FQGNSA. This CDR3 spans 15 amino acids. The trim removed 5 bases at V and 0 bases at J, leaving 5 bases unmatched. DNA for the CDR3: TGTGCCAGCAGCCGGGACAGGATGATGAACACTGAAGCTTTCTTT. It specifies CASSRDRMMNTEAFF.

This clonotype was counted many times. The gene calls are TRBV7-2 and TRBJ1-2; TRBD1 matches at 9 bases. Germline V lookup: CDR1 SGHTA, CDR2 FQGNSA. The J segment lost 6 bases and the V segment lost 4 bases, leaving 6 bases of the junction unmatched. The CDR3 loop spans 14 amino acids. The CDR3 reads CASSSYGTGHGYTF. CDR3 bases: TGTGCCAGCAGCTCATACGGGACAGGGCATGGCTACACCTTC.

This chain connects TRBV29-1 to TRBJ2-3; a weak D match, TRBD1 (5 bases). Trimming left V 8 bases short and J 1 base short, with 10 bases between. Germline-derived CDR1 and CDR2 are SQVTM and ANQGSEA. The CDR3 has 12 residues. The CDR3, as DNA: TGCAGCACAGACAGCGGCACAGATACGCAGTATTTT. Protein: CSTDSGTDTQYF.

The chain joins TRBV12-3 or TRBV12-4 to TRBJ1-1, with D possibly TRBD1 on 6 matching bases. The CDR3 totals 14 residues. V was cut by 3 bases and J by 1 base, with 9 bases left in between. CDR3 DNA sequence: TGTGCCAGCAGTTTTGGGACAAAGAACACTGAAGCTTTCTTT. This sequence encodes CASSFGTKNTEAFF.

CDR3 DNA sequence: TGTGCCAGCAGCTTAGAGGAGGCCACTGAAGCTTTCTTT. Its protein product is CASSLEEATEAFF. The rearrangement uses TRBV7-4 and TRBJ1-1; D ambiguous. The V gene lost 1 base and the J gene lost 4 bases, with 7 bases spanning the gap. This CDR3 comprises 13 residues. Germline V gives CDR1 SGHVT, CDR2 SQSDAQ.

J is TRBJ2-1 and V is TRBV24-1; D might be TRBD2 (7 bases). Germline V gives CDR1 KGHDR, CDR2 SFDVKD. This CDR3 is built from 18 residues. The germline V and J ends were trimmed by 3 bases and 0 bases, with 17 bases remaining between them. The CDR3 loop is CATSDTSLRGHSYNEQFF. CDR3 sequence (DNA): TGTGCCACCAGTGATACCAGTTTGCGGGGGCACTCCTACAATGAGCAGTTCTTC.

There are a few counts of this clonotype. V gene TRBV27 combines with J gene TRBJ2-7; 8 bases align to TRBD2. Germline-derived CDR1 and CDR2 are MNHEY and SMNVEV (reference sequence). With V trimmed by 2 bases and J by 4 bases, 7 bases remained unmatched. This CDR3 is built from 15 residues. CDR3 amino acids: CASSLRPSGYYEQYF. In DNA form, the CDR3 reads TGTGCCAGCAGTTTACGGCCTAGCGGGTATTACGAGCAGTACTTC.

The V gene is TRBV29-1, the J gene TRBJ2-1; 7 bases line up with TRBD1. The CDR3 extends over 12 amino acids. J was trimmed by 8 bases and V by 7 bases; bases with no gene match: 8. Germline V gives CDR1 SQVTM, CDR2 ANQGSEA. The CDR3 here is CSGGGLSDEQFF. The CDR3 DNA reads TGCAGCGGAGGGGGCCTTTCTGATGAGCAGTTCTTC.

This clonotype has more than one count but fewer than ten. V and J are TRBV6-1 and TRBJ2-1; D might be TRBD2 (5 bases). Germline CDR1 is MNHNS and CDR2 is SASEGT. The CDR3 is made up of 12 amino acids. The V and J ends lost 4 bases and 8 bases respectively, with 9 bases between them. The CDR3 nucleotides are TGTGCCAGCAGTGTCGGGGTTGATGAGCAGTTCTTC. Encoded protein: CASSVGVDEQFF.

The CDR3 DNA follows: TGCGCCAGCAGCTTTCGACAGGGGGGTCTCTACGAGCAGTACTTC. This sequence encodes CASSFRQGGLYEQYF. The chain links TRBV4-1 to TRBJ2-7, with 9 positions matching TRBD1. J lost 3 bases, V lost 5 bases, and 8 bases had no gene match. The CDR3 length is 15 residues. CDR1 and CDR2 (germline): MGHRA, YSYEKL.

This clonotype was counted a single time. The gene calls are TRBV6-5 and TRBJ2-4, with 7 bases fitting TRBD2. This CDR3 contains 16 residues. Germline V gene data show CDR1 as MNHEY and CDR2 as SVGAGI. The junction had 7 bases not matched to a gene; V was cut back by 5 bases and J by 0 bases. Written as DNA, the CDR3 is TGTGCCAGCAGTCGTCGGGACTATCCAGCCAAAAACATTCAGTACTTC. Its protein product is CASSRRDYPAKNIQYF.

In its sample, this clonotype was seen a few times. The chain carries TRBV29-1 and TRBJ1-2; no firm D call. CDR3 length: 14 residues. CDR1 and CDR2 from the germline V gene are SQVTM and ANQGSEA. Trimming shortened V by 6 bases and J by 3 bases, and 17 bases separated the two germline ends. The CDR3 bases are TGCAGCGTAACCCCGGGGATCCAAGACTATGGCTACACCTTC. Residues: CSVTPGIQDYGYTF. The variable domain in full, completed from reference TRBV29-1 and TRBJ1-2, reads SAVISQKPSRDICQRGTSLTIQCQVDSQVTMMFWYRQQPGQSLTLIATANQGSEATYESGFVIDKFPISRPNLTFSTLTVSNMSPEDSSIYLCSVTPGIQDYGYTFGSGTRLTVV.

The chain joins TRBV4-3 to TRBJ2-2; no reliable D call. V lost 6 bases, J lost 4 bases, and 15 bases lay in between. The CDR3 runs 15 residues. Germline-derived CDR1 and CDR2 are LGHNA and YSLEER. As DNA, the CDR3 is TGCGCCAGCAGGCTTATAGTAACGACCACCGGGGAGCTGTTTTTT. It translates to CASRLIVTTTGELFF.

The chain links TRBV7-1 to TRBJ2-1; 9 nucleotides align to TRBD1. TRBV7-1 is an ORF, and what it does is uncertain. J lost 6 bases, V lost 4 bases, and 7 bases had no gene match. The CDR3 is 15 residues long. CDR3 nucleotides: TGTGCCAGCAGCTGGGGGGACAGGGATAGCAATGAGCAGTTCTTC. It specifies CASSWGDRDSNEQFF.

In this sample, this clonotype turned up many times. The chain is built from TRBV5-4 and TRBJ1-6; D gene unclear. The CDR3 covers 13 residues. V shed 4 bases and J shed 6 bases, with 8 bases lying between them. Germline V gene data show CDR1 as SGHNT and CDR2 as YYREEE (reference sequence). The CDR3 region has the DNA TGTGCCAGCAGCCCGGCGGGTAATTCACCCCTCCACTTT. This gives the protein CASSPAGNSPLHF.

The chain combines TRBV2 with TRBJ2-1; weak D call: TRBD2 (5 bases). The length of the CDR3 is 13 residues. Germline lookup yields CDR1 SNHLY and CDR2 FYNNEI. V was clipped by 5 bases and J by 4 bases, with 9 bases between them. This CDR3 reads CASSSGEYNEQFF. Here the CDR3 DNA reads TGTGCCAGCAGTTCCGGGGAGTACAATGAGCAGTTCTTC. Using reference TRBV2 and TRBJ2-1 for the parts outside the CDR3, the full variable domain is EPEVTQTPSHQVTQMGQEVILRCVPISNHLYFYWYRQILGQKVEFLVSFYNNEISEKSEIFDDQFSVERPDGSNFTLKIRSTKLEDSAMYFCASSSGEYNEQFFGPGTRLTVL.